Shown below are 15 T cell receptor beta chains from a single sample sequenced in a study of PD-1 blockade in mismatch repair-deficient tumors (TCRdb year 2017). The receptor library was made with the immunoSEQ multiplex PCR assay. TCRdb's version of the immuneACCESS table is confined to in-frame rearrangements and falls short of the full clone set. An unresolved V gene accounts for under half of the shortfall where checked; the remainder is of unknown origin. The sample table records roughly 17,000 clones; about 87% of these occur just once. The ten largest clones represent roughly 1.7% of the sample. The specimen was PBMCs, collected roughly 23 weeks after starting pembrolizumab. These receptor sequences come from an adult with mismatch repair-deficient cancer.

The chain carries TRBV29-1 and TRBJ2-7, with TRBD2 as a possible D gene (6 bases). The V end lost 8 bases, the J end lost 0 bases, and 17 bases lay between the germline ends. The CDR3 consists of 14 residues. Germline CDR1 is SQVTM and CDR2 is ANQGSEA. The CDR3: CSYQDYPFSYEQYF. DNA for the CDR3: TGCAGCTACCAGGACTACCCTTTCTCCTACGAGCAGTACTTC.

The chain is built from TRBV5-1 and TRBJ2-5, with 11 bases aligning to TRBD2. Germline CDR1 SGHRS, CDR2 YFSETQ. This CDR3 is built from 16 residues. J was trimmed by 1 base and V by 4 bases; bases with no gene match: 6. The CDR3 here is CASSTGTSGTQETQYF. CDR3 sequence (DNA): TGCGCCAGCAGCACCGGGACTAGCGGAACCCAAGAGACCCAGTACTTC.

This chain connects TRBV19 to TRBJ1-1; 9 bases align to TRBD1. Germline V gene sequence: CDR1 LNHDA, CDR2 SQIVND (reference sequence). The V segment lost 0 bases and the J segment 3 bases; nucleotides outside the gene matches: 2. The CDR3 is 15 residues long. CDR3 protein: CASSIDRDRDTEAFF. In DNA, the CDR3 is TGTGCCAGTAGTATAGATCGGGACAGGGACACTGAAGCTTTCTTT. Based on the CDR3 plus reference TRBV19 and TRBJ1-1, the full variable domain is DGGITQSPKYLFRKEGQNVTLSCEQNLNHDAMYWYRQDPGQGLRLIYYSQIVNDFQKGDIAEGYSVSREKKESFPLTVTSAQKNPTAFYLCASSIDRDRDTEAFFGQGTRLTVV.

This rearrangement joins TRBV19 to TRBJ2-1, with 12 bases lining up with TRBD2. Germline V lookup: CDR1 LNHDA, CDR2 SQIVND (reference sequence). The CDR3 is 14 amino acids. V trimming: 8 bases; J trimming: 8 bases; junction bases outside the gene matches: 7. DNA for the CDR3: TGTGCCAGTCAGACTAGCGGGAGAGGTTATGAGCAGTTCTTC. The encoded protein is CASQTSGRGYEQFF.

V usage is TRBV6-1 and J usage is TRBJ2-1, with D uncertain. From germline, CDR1 is MNHNS and CDR2 SASEGT. The V end lost 8 bases, the J end lost 8 bases, and 7 bases lay between the germline ends. The CDR3 runs to 10 residues. The CDR3 DNA reads as TGTGCCAGCGCCCGCGATGAGCAGTTCTTC. Translated, it gives CASARDEQFF.

This clone was counted a single time. The chain combines TRBV28 with TRBJ2-7; TRBD1 matches 8 bases. Germline CDR1 is MDHEN and CDR2 is SYDVKM. After removal of 5 bases from V and 0 bases from J, the junction contained 9 bases not matched to a gene. This CDR3 contains 16 residues. The CDR3 nucleotides read TGTGCCAGCAGTCTTCTCCCGGGACAGGTCTCCTACGAGCAGTACTTC. Protein: CASSLLPGQVSYEQYF.

The chain combines TRBV19 with TRBJ2-5, with 11 bases lining up with TRBD1. The V gene's germline CDR1 is LNHDA and CDR2 SQIVND (reference sequence). The CDR3 consists of 14 residues. The J segment lost 5 bases and the V segment lost 5 bases, leaving 4 bases of the junction unmatched. DNA for the CDR3: TGTGCCAGTAGTTGGACAGGGGGCTCGGAGACCCAGTACTTC. This translates into CASSWTGGSETQYF.

The chain employs TRBV2 and TRBJ1-3; D gene ambiguous. The CDR3 totals 14 residues. V dropped 0 bases and J dropped 7 bases, with 10 bases sitting between them. Germline V gene sequence: CDR1 SNHLY, CDR2 FYNNEI. CDR3 residues: CASSEAGADNTIYF. The CDR3 DNA reads TGTGCCAGCAGTGAAGCGGGTGCGGATAACACCATATATTTT.

The rearrangement links TRBV19 to TRBJ2-7; TRBD2 might be the D (6 bases). Germline-derived CDR1 and CDR2 are LNHDA and SQIVND (reference sequence). This CDR3 has 13 amino acids. V was cut by 5 bases and J by 4 bases, with 12 bases left in between. The CDR3, as DNA: TGTGCCAGTAGTCCCCCGGGACTTTACGAGCAGTACTTC. This translates into CASSPPGLYEQYF.

The genes are TRBV10-2 and TRBJ2-5; TRBD2 agrees at 10 bases. The junction had 10 bases not matched to a gene; V was cut back by 7 bases and J by 5 bases. Germline loops: CDR1 WSHSY, CDR2 SAAADI. This CDR3 has 15 amino acids. The DNA for the CDR3 is TGCGCCAGCAAGGGCCTAGCGGGAGAGGGGGAGACCCAGTACTTC. This sequence encodes CASKGLAGEGETQYF.

This rearrangement joins TRBV7-9 to TRBJ1-2; D possibly corresponds to TRBD1 (5 bases). Trimming pared 4 bases from V and 8 bases from J, leaving 11 bases between. This CDR3 has 12 amino acids. CDR1 is SEHNR and CDR2 is FQNEAQ in the germline V gene (reference sequence). The CDR3 sequence: CASSSRGGGYTF. The CDR3 DNA follows: TGTGCCAGCAGCTCCCGGGGGGGAGGCTACACCTTC.

The DNA for the CDR3 is TGCGCCAGCAGCTCAAGACTAGCGGTTCTTCAAGAGACCCAGTACTTC. It codes for CASSSRLAVLQETQYF. The chain uses TRBV5-1 and TRBJ2-5; TRBD2 agrees at 9 bases. The V segment lost 3 bases and the J segment 2 bases; nucleotides outside the gene matches: 8. The CDR3 is 16 residues long. CDR1 and CDR2 from the germline V gene are SGHRS and YFSETQ.

This chain connects TRBV2 to TRBJ2-3, with TRBD2 identical over 7 bases. Germline V lookup: CDR1 SNHLY, CDR2 FYNNEI. After removal of 4 bases from V and 5 bases from J, the junction contained 6 bases not matched to a gene. The CDR3 runs 14 residues. The CDR3: CASSVGTIGDTQYF. The DNA for the CDR3 is TGTGCCAGCAGTGTTGGGACTATAGGAGATACGCAGTATTTT.

The rearrangement links TRBV11-3 to TRBJ2-7, with 8 positions matching TRBD2. Germline lookup yields CDR1 SGHNT and CDR2 YENEEA. The J segment lost 5 bases and the V segment lost 3 bases, leaving 6 bases of the junction unmatched. The CDR3 spans 14 residues. CDR3 in amino acids: CASSFLKLADEQYF. The DNA for the CDR3 is TGTGCCAGCAGCTTTCTCAAACTAGCGGACGAGCAGTACTTC. Full variable domain (outside the CDR3, taken from reference TRBV11-3 and TRBJ2-7): EAGVVQSPRYKIIEKKQPVAFWCNPISGHNTLYWYLQNLGQGPELLIRYENEEAVDDSQLPKDRFSAERLKGVDSTLKIQPAELGDSAVYLCASSFLKLADEQYFGPGTRLTVT.

V and J are TRBV5-1 and TRBJ2-3; possibly TRBD2 for D (7 bases). Germline V gene sequence: CDR1 SGHRS, CDR2 YFSETQ. The CDR3 covers 16 residues. Deletions cut 3 bases from V and 6 bases from J, with 20 bases between. Here the CDR3 reads CASSSVAGVTGDTQYF. The CDR3 coding sequence is TGCGCCAGCAGCTCTGTCGCGGGAGTAACAGGGGATACGCAGTATTTT.